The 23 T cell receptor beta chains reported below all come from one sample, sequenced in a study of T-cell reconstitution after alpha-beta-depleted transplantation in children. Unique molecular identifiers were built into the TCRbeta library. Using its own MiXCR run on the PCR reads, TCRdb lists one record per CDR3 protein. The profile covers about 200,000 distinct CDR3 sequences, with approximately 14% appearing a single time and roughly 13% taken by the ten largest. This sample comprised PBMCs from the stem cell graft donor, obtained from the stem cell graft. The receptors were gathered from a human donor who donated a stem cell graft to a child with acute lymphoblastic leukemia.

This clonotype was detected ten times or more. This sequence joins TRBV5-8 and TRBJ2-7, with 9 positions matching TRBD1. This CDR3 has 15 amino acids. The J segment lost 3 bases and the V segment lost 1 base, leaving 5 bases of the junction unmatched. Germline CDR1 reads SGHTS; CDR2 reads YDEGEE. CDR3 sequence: CASSLRGQGDYEQYF. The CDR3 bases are TGTGCCAGCAGCTTGCGGGGACAGGGCGACTACGAGCAGTACTTC.

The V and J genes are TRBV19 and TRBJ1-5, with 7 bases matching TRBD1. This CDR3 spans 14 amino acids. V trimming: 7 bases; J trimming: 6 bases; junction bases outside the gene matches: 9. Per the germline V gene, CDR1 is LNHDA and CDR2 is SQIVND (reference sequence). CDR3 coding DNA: TGTGCCAGTAAGCCGACAGGGTTCGTTCAGCCCCAGCATTTT. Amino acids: CASKPTGFVQPQHF.

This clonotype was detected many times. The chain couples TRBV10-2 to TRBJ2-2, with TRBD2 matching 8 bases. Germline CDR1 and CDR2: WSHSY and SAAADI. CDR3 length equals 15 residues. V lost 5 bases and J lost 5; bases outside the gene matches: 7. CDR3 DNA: TGCGCCAGCAGTACATCGGGAGGGCCTACCGGGGAGCTGTTTTTT. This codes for CASSTSGGPTGELFF.

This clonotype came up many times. The CDR3 here is CASSLSGSGETQYF. The CDR3 region has the DNA TGTGCCAGCAGTTTGTCCGGGAGCGGGGAGACCCAGTACTTC. The chain is built from TRBV28 and TRBJ2-5; possible D gene TRBD2, 6 bases. CDR3 size: 14 residues. Looked up from germline, CDR1 is MDHEN and CDR2 is SYDVKM. Deletions cut 3 bases from V and 5 bases from J, with 13 bases between.

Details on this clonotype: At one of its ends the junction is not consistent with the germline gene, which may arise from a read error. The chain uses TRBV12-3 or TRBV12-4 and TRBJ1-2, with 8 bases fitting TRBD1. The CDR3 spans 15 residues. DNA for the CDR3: TGTGCCAGCAATCTCGGACAGGGCGGGAACTATGGCGACACCTTC. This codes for CASNLGQGGNYGDTF.

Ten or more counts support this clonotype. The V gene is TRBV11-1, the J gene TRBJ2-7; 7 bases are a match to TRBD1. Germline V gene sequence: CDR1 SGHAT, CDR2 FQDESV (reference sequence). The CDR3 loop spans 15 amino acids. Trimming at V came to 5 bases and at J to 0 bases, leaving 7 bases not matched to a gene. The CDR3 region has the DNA TGTGCCAGCAGCGAGGACAGGCAGAGCTCCTACGAGCAGTACTTC. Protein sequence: CASSEDRQSSYEQYF.

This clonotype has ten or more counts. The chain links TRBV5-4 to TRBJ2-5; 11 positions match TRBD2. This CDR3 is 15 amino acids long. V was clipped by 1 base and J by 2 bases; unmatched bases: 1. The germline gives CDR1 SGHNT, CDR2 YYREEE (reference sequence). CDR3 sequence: CASSLRLAGQETQYF. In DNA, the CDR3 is TGTGCCAGCAGCTTGAGACTAGCGGGACAAGAGACCCAGTACTTC.

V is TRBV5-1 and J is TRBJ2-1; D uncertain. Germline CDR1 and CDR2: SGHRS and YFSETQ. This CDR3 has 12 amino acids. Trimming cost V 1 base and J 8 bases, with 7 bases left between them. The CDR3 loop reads CASSLFLDEQFF. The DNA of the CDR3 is TGCGCCAGCAGCTTGTTCCTGGATGAGCAGTTCTTC.

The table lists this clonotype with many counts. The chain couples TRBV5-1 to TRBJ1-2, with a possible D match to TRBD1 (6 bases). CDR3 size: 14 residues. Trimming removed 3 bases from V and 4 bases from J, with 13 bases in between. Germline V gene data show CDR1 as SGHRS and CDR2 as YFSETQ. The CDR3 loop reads CASSSEQGSYGYTF. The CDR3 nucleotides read TGCGCCAGCAGCTCCGAACAGGGCTCCTATGGCTACACCTTC.

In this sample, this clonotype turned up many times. CDR3 loop: CASSLGQGAYTDTQYF. In nucleotides, the CDR3 is TGTGCCAGCAGCTTGGGACAGGGGGCGTACACAGATACGCAGTATTTT. The V and J genes are TRBV5-5 and TRBJ2-3; TRBD1 agrees at 10 bases. Trimming removed 0 bases from V and 2 bases from J; junction bases left unmatched: 3. The CDR3 loop spans 16 amino acids. CDR1 SGHKS and CDR2 YYEKEE come from the germline V gene (reference sequence).

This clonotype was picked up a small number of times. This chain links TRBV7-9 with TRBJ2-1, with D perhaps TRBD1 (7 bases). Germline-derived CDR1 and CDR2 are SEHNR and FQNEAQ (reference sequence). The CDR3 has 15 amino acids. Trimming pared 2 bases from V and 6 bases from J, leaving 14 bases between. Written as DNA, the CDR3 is TGTGCCAGCAGCTTATCCCAGGGGGGTCTCAATGAGCAGTTCTTC. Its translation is CASSLSQGGLNEQFF. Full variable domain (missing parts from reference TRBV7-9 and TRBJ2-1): DTGVSQNPRHKITKRGQNVTFRCDPISEHNRLYWYRQTLGQGPEFLTYFQNEAQLEKSRLLSDRFSAERPKGSFSTLEIQRTEQGDSAMYLCASSLSQGGLNEQFFGPGTRLTVL.

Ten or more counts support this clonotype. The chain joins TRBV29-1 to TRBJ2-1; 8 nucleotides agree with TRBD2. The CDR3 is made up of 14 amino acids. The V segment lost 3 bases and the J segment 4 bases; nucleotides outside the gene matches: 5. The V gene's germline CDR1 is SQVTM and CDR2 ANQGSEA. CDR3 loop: CSVDNGRAYNEQFF. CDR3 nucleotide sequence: TGCAGCGTTGATAACGGGAGGGCTTACAATGAGCAGTTCTTC.

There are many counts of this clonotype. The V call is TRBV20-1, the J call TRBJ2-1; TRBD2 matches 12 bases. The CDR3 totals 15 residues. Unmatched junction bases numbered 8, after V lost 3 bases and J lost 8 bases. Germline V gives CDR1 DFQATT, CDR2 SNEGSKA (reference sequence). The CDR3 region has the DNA TGCAGTGCTAGGGAACTAGCGGGAGGATATGATGAGCAGTTCTTC. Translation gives CSARELAGGYDEQFF.

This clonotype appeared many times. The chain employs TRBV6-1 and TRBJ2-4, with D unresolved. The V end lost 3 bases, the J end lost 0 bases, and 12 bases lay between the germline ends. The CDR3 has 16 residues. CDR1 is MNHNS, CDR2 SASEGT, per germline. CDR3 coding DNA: TGTGCCAGCAGTGAGCCCTGGACGGTAGCCAAAAACATTCAGTACTTC. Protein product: CASSEPWTVAKNIQYF.

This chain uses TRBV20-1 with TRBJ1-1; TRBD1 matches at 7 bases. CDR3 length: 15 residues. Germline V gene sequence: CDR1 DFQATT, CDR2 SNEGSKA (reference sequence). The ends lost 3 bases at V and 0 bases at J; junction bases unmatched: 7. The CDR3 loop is CSARDRRGMNTEAFF. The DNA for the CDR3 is TGCAGTGCTAGGGACAGGAGGGGAATGAACACTGAAGCTTTCTTT.

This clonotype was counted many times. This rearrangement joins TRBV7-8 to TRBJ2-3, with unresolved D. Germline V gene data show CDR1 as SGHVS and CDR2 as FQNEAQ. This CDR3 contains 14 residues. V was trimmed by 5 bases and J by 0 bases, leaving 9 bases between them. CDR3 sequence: CASSRGRSTDTQYF. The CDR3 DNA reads TGTGCCAGCAGCCGAGGCAGGAGCACAGATACGCAGTATTTT.

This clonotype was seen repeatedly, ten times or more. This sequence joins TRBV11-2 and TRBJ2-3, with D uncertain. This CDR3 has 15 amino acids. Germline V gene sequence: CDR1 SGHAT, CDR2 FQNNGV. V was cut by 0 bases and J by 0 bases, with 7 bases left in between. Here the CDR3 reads CASSLEALSTDTQYF. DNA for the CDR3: TGTGCCAGCAGCTTAGAAGCGCTTAGCACAGATACGCAGTATTTT.

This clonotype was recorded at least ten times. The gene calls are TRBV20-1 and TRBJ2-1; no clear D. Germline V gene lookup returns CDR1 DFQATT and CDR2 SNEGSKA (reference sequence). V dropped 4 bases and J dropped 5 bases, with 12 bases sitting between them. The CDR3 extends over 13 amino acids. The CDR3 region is CSATITGNNEQFF. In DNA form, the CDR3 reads TGCAGTGCTACAATCACCGGAAACAATGAGCAGTTCTTC.

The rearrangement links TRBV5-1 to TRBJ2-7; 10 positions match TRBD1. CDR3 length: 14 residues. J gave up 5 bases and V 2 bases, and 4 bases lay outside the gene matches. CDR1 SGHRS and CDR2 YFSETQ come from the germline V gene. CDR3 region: CASSLGQGEHEQYF. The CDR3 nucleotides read TGCGCCAGCAGCTTAGGACAGGGGGAGCACGAGCAGTACTTC.

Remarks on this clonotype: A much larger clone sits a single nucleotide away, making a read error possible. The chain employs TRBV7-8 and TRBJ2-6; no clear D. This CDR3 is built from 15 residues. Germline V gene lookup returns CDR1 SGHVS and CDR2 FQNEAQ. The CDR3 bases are TGTGCCGGCAGCGAGGTCATCTCTGGGGCCAACGTCCTGACTTTC. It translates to CAGSEVISGANVLTF.

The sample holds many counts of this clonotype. CDR3 in DNA: TGTGCCAGCAGAAGCGGGAGTAGGGCTAACGAGCAGTACTTC. It is translated as CASRSGSRANEQYF. The gene calls are TRBV12-3 or TRBV12-4 and TRBJ2-7; 8 positions match TRBD2. V shed 6 bases, J shed 5 bases, and the junction held 9 bases outside the gene matches. This CDR3 has 14 residues.

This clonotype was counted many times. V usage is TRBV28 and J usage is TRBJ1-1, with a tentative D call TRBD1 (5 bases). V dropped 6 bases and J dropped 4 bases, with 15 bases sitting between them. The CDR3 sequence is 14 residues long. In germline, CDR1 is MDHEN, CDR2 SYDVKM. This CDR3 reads CASRFRVRGTEAFF. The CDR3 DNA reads TGTGCCAGCAGATTCAGGGTGCGGGGCACTGAAGCTTTCTTT.

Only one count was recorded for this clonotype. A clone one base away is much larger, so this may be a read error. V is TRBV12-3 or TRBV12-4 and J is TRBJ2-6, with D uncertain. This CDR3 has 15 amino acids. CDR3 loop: CAGSSPGRGANVLTF. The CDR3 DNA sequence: TGTGCCGGCAGCTCCCCGGGCCGTGGGGCCAACGTCCTGACTTTC.